This entry lists 25 T cell receptor beta chains sequenced from one sample in a study of long-term antiretroviral therapy in people with HIV. The run of the v3.0 immunoSEQ assay was at survey level. Profiling relied on immunoSEQ multiplex PCR, and the TCRdb table lists in-frame clones only, not all of them. Of 27,000 or so clones in the sample, about 83% were seen once. The specimen was unsorted PBMCs, collected roughly 4.8 years after starting antiretroviral therapy. The origin of the receptors is a man aged 40-49 years with HIV.

The chain uses TRBV5-1 and TRBJ1-1, with 8 bases fitting TRBD1. The germline gives CDR1 SGHRS, CDR2 YFSETQ. V lost 3 bases to trimming and J lost 5 bases; unmatched junction nucleotides: 12. This CDR3 contains 16 residues. CDR3 sequence (DNA): TGCGCCAGCAGCTCGAGGGGGGACAGGCTGGCGACTGAAGCTTTCTTT. This encodes CASSSRGDRLATEAFF.

V gene TRBV13 combines with J gene TRBJ2-1; D is perhaps TRBD1 (5 bases). V lost 0 bases, J lost 5 bases, and 11 bases lay in between. This CDR3 has 15 amino acids. Germline CDR1 and CDR2: PRHDT and FYEKMQ (reference sequence). Here the CDR3 reads CASSLGLDRNNEQFF. Written as DNA, the CDR3 is TGTGCCAGCAGCTTAGGCCTTGACAGAAACAATGAGCAGTTCTTC.

The rearrangement joins TRBV19 to TRBJ1-4; D is undetermined. Germline CDR1 LNHDA, CDR2 SQIVND (reference sequence). The CDR3 spans 12 residues. Trimming shortened V by 8 bases and J by 4 bases, and 8 bases separated the two germline ends. CDR3 sequence: CASARINEKLFF. As DNA, the CDR3 is TGTGCCAGTGCCCGAATTAATGAAAAACTGTTTTTT.

Here the CDR3 DNA reads TGTGCCAGCAGACCTAGTTCGGGACAGTCTCCCTATGGCTACACCTTC. Encoded protein: CASRPSSGQSPYGYTF. The chain has TRBV7-8 and TRBJ1-2, with 7 positions matching TRBD1. CDR1 is SGHVS, CDR2 FQNEAQ, per germline. V gave up 6 bases and J gave up 4 bases; unmatched junction bases: 14. CDR3 size: 16 residues.

V usage is TRBV7-9 and J usage is TRBJ1-2; possibly TRBD1 for D (5 bases). Germline-derived CDR1 and CDR2 are SEHNR and FQNEAQ (reference sequence). This CDR3 contains 14 residues. V dropped 5 bases and J dropped 9 bases, with 19 bases sitting between them. As DNA, the CDR3 is TGTGCCAGCAGCCTCATTTCAGGGTCGAACCGCTACACCTTC. It is translated as CASSLISGSNRYTF.

In nucleotides, the CDR3 is TGTGCCAGCAGCGCGATAGTGAACACTGAAGCTTTCTTT. This encodes CASSAIVNTEAFF. The chain carries TRBV9 and TRBJ1-1; D ambiguous. Between the trimmed V and J ends, which lost 3 bases and 0 bases, there was a span of 6 bases. CDR1 and CDR2 from the germline V gene are SGDLS and YYNGEE. The CDR3 runs 13 residues.

This sequence joins TRBV18 and TRBJ1-2; D uncertain. The V gene's germline CDR1 is KGHSH and CDR2 LQKENI. With 3 bases removed from V and 4 bases from J, the gap between germline ends came to 15 bases. This CDR3 contains 15 residues. CDR3 sequence: CASSPRRDTSYGYTF. CDR3 DNA: TGTGCCAGCTCACCTCGACGTGATACTTCCTATGGCTACACCTTC.

J is TRBJ2-7 and V is TRBV28, with 10 bases lining up with TRBD1. Germline V gene data show CDR1 as MDHEN and CDR2 as SYDVKM. The CDR3 has 13 residues. Unmatched junction bases numbered 2, after V lost 6 bases and J lost 3 bases. CDR3 sequence: CASRGQGFYEQYF. The DNA of the CDR3 is TGTGCCAGCAGGGGACAGGGGTTCTACGAGCAGTACTTC. The full variable domain, rest sourced from reference TRBV28 and TRBJ2-7, is DVKVTQSSRYLVKRTGEKVFLECVQDMDHENMFWYRQDPGLGLRLIYFSYDVKMKEKGDIPEGYSVSREKKERFSLILESASTNQTSMYLCASRGQGFYEQYFGPGTRLTVT.

This clone was observed once. The chain has TRBV2 and TRBJ1-3, with D uncertain. This CDR3 comprises 16 residues. V gave up 6 bases and J gave up 3 bases, with 18 bases separating them. CDR1 SNHLY and CDR2 FYNNEI come from the germline V gene. Here the CDR3 DNA reads TGTGCCAGCAGGGGAAGTAATATCTTTGATGGAAACACCATATATTTT. This sequence encodes CASRGSNIFDGNTIYF.

V and J are TRBV2 and TRBJ1-1; TRBD1 matches at 8 bases. After removal of 2 bases from V and 6 bases from J, the junction contained 5 bases not matched to a gene. The length of the CDR3 is 14 residues. CDR1 is SNHLY and CDR2 is FYNNEI in the germline V gene. The chain's CDR3 is CASSEHRGGSEAFF. CDR3 nucleotides: TGTGCCAGCAGTGAACACAGGGGGGGGTCTGAAGCTTTCTTT.

This rearrangement joins TRBV27 to TRBJ1-1; D not certain. This CDR3 is built from 14 residues. Germline V lookup: CDR1 MNHEY, CDR2 SMNVEV (reference sequence). V lost 3 bases to trimming and J lost 1 base, with 9 bases between them. CDR3 loop: CASSFLGKNTEAFF. The CDR3, as DNA: TGTGCCAGCAGTTTCCTTGGAAAGAACACTGAAGCTTTCTTT.

V is TRBV10-1 and J is TRBJ2-2; 10 bases are a match to TRBD2. The CDR3 is made up of 16 amino acids. CDR1 WNHNN and CDR2 SYGVQD come from the germline V gene (reference sequence). Trimming took 3 bases from V and 3 from J; bases not matched to a gene: 4. The CDR3 DNA sequence: TGCGCCAGCAGTGAATCAGCGGGGGGGCACACCGGGGAGCTGTTTTTT. Translated: CASSESAGGHTGELFF.

V and J are TRBV7-9 and TRBJ2-3; D remains ambiguous. The CDR3 consists of 15 residues. V was pared by 3 bases and J by 4 bases, with 14 bases between. In germline, CDR1 is SEHNR, CDR2 FQNEAQ (reference sequence). The CDR3 spells CASSLRRPAPDTQYF. DNA of the CDR3: TGTGCCAGCAGCTTGCGCCGTCCAGCACCAGATACGCAGTATTTT. Using reference TRBV7-9 and TRBJ2-3 for the parts outside the CDR3, the full variable domain is DTGVSQNPRHKITKRGQNVTFRCDPISEHNRLYWYRQTLGQGPEFLTYFQNEAQLEKSRLLSDRFSAERPKGSFSTLEIQRTEQGDSAMYLCASSLRRPAPDTQYFGPGTRLTVL.

DNA of the CDR3: TGTGCCAGCTCACTAGGGACTAGCGTCGGGGAGCTGTTTTTT. Protein sequence: CASSLGTSVGELFF. The chain recombines TRBV18 with TRBJ2-2; 10 bases line up with TRBD2. This CDR3 spans 14 amino acids. Losses at the gene ends were 4 bases for V and 7 bases for J; bases not matched to a gene: 3. The germline V gene encodes CDR1 KGHSH and CDR2 LQKENI.

This sequence joins TRBV12-5 and TRBJ2-1, with 14 bases fitting TRBD2. V lost 7 bases, J lost 12 bases, and 17 bases stayed unmatched. From germline, CDR1 is LGHNT and CDR2 FRNRAP. The CDR3 sequence is 17 residues long. This CDR3 reads CASAVSGTSGRYVRQFF. CDR3 nucleotide sequence: TGTGCTAGTGCCGTATCAGGGACTAGCGGGAGATATGTTAGGCAGTTCTTC.

The V gene is TRBV20-1, the J gene TRBJ1-2; D is unclear. This CDR3 contains 11 residues. The germline V and J ends were trimmed by 2 bases and 3 bases, with 4 bases remaining between them. The germline CDR1 and CDR2 sequences are DFQATT and SNEGSKA (reference sequence). The CDR3 reads CSARLDYGYTF. For the CDR3, the DNA is TGCAGTGCTAGACTTGACTATGGCTACACCTTC.

This chain's CDR3 is CASSSGDRVEAFF. The DNA of the CDR3 is TGTGCCAGCAGTTCAGGGGACAGAGTTGAAGCTTTCTTT. The gene calls are TRBV28 and TRBJ1-1; 7 nucleotides align to TRBD1. Trimming cost V 4 bases and J 7 bases; bases outside gene matches: 6. This CDR3 comprises 13 residues. The V gene's germline CDR1 is MDHEN and CDR2 SYDVKM.

The rearrangement uses TRBV7-2 and TRBJ2-1, with D tentatively TRBD2 (6 bases). Germline-derived CDR1 and CDR2 are SGHTA and FQGNSA. The CDR3 covers 14 residues. V shed 0 bases and J shed 6 bases, with 9 bases lying between them. The CDR3 nucleotides read TGTGCCAGCAGCTTAGCGCGGGATCTCAATGAGCAGTTCTTC. It yields the protein CASSLARDLNEQFF.

The CDR3: CASSSDRVNYGYTF. The DNA for the CDR3 is TGTGCCAGCAGTTCGGACAGGGTTAACTATGGCTACACCTTC. The gene calls are TRBV28 and TRBJ1-2; 8 bases are a match to TRBD1. The CDR3 totals 14 residues. The V and J ends lost 4 bases and 1 base, in that order; junction bases with no gene match: 2. CDR1 and CDR2 (germline): MDHEN, SYDVKM.

The chain uses TRBV30 and TRBJ2-1; 9 bases are a match to TRBD2. Per germline, CDR1 GTSNPN and CDR2 SVGIG (reference sequence). The CDR3 loop spans 13 amino acids. Germline trimming cut 4 bases from V and 7 bases from J; bases unmatched to any gene: 5. The CDR3 nucleotides are TGTGCCTGGATAGCGGGAGCAGATAATGAGCAGTTCTTC. Protein: CAWIAGADNEQFF.

The V and J genes are TRBV2 and TRBJ2-3; D unclear. Germline loops: CDR1 SNHLY, CDR2 FYNNEI. The CDR3 has 12 residues. Trimming pared 5 bases from V and 6 bases from J, leaving 9 bases between. The CDR3 DNA sequence: TGTGCCAGCAGTTTACGTAGGGATACGCAGTATTTT. Translation gives CASSLRRDTQYF. Full variable domain (outside the CDR3, taken from reference TRBV2 and TRBJ2-3): EPEVTQTPSHQVTQMGQEVILRCVPISNHLYFYWYRQILGQKVEFLVSFYNNEISEKSEIFDDQFSVERPDGSNFTLKIRSTKLEDSAMYFCASSLRRDTQYFGPGTRLTVL.

The chain carries TRBV6-5 and TRBJ2-2; TRBD1 matches at 8 bases. The trim removed 3 bases at V and 5 bases at J, leaving 8 bases unmatched. In germline, CDR1 is MNHEY, CDR2 SVGAGI. The length of the CDR3 is 16 residues. This chain's CDR3 is CASSYVQGAKTGELFF. In DNA, the CDR3 is TGTGCCAGCAGTTATGTTCAGGGGGCAAAAACCGGGGAGCTGTTTTTT.

V and J are TRBV25-1 and TRBJ1-4; D is ambiguous. Trimming stripped 5 bases from V and 5 bases from J, with 12 bases between. The germline gives CDR1 MGHDK, CDR2 SYGVNS. This CDR3 contains 14 residues. The CDR3 DNA reads as TGTGCCAGCAGTCTCGGTCCCCCAAATGAAAAACTGTTTTTT. Its protein is CASSLGPPNEKLFF.

This chain links TRBV7-8 with TRBJ2-3, with 10 bases aligning to TRBD2. This CDR3 region has 16 residues. Germline V gene data show CDR1 as SGHVS and CDR2 as FQNEAQ. V gave up 1 base and J gave up 3 bases; unmatched junction bases: 4. As DNA, the CDR3 is TGTGCCAGCAGCTTAGTTTCACTAGCGGGGACAGATACGCAGTATTTT. Amino acids: CASSLVSLAGTDTQYF. The complete variable domain, with remaining parts taken from reference TRBV7-8 and TRBJ2-3, reads GAGVSQSPRYKVAKRGQDVALRCDPISGHVSLFWYQQALGQGPEFLTYFQNEAQLDKSGLPSDRFFAERPEGSVSTLKIQRTQQEDSAVYLCASSLVSLAGTDTQYFGPGTRLTVL.

The J gene is TRBJ2-3, the V gene TRBV19; 8 bases align to TRBD2. Germline V CDR1 and CDR2: LNHDA, SQIVND (reference sequence). This CDR3 comprises 16 residues. The V gene end was trimmed by 1 base and the J gene end by 0 bases; junction bases not matched to a gene: 3. The CDR3 region has the DNA TGTGCCAGTAGTATAGTCGGGGGGGCTAGCACAGATACGCAGTATTTT. It translates to CASSIVGGASTDTQYF.